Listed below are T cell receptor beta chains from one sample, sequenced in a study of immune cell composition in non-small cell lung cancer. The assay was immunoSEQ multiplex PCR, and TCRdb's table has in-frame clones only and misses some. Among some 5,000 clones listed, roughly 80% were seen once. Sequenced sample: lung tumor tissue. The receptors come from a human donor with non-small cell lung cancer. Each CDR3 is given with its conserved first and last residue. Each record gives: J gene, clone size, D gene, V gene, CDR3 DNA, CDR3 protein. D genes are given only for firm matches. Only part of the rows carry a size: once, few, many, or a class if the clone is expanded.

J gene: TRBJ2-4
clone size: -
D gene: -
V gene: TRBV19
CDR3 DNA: TGTGCCAGTAGCTGGGCAGGGCTAGCCAAAAACATTCAGTACTTC
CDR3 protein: CASSWAGLAKNIQYF

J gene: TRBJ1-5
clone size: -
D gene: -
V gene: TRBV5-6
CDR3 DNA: TGTGCCAGCAGCTTGGTCGGACAGAATAGCAATCAGCCCCAGCATTTT
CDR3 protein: CASSLVGQNSNQPQHF

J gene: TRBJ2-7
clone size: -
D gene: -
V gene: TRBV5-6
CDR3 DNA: TGTGCCAGCAGCTTGCGGTACAGGCCCGAGCAGTACTTC
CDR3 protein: CASSLRYRPEQYF

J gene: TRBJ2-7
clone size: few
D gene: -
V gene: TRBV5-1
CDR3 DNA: TGCGCCAGCAGCTTAGATACAGCCTCCTACGAGCAGTACTTC
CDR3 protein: CASSLDTASYEQYF

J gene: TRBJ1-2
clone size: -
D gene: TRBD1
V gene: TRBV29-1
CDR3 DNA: TGCAGCGCCGGGACAGGGCCTAACTATGGCTACACCTTC
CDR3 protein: CSAGTGPNYGYTF

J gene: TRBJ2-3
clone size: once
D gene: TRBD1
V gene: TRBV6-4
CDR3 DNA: TGTGCCAGCAGTGACGGGACAGATACAGATACGCAGTATTTT
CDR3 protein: CASSDGTDTDTQYF

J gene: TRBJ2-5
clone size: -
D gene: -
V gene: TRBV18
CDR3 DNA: TGTGCCAGCTCACCAGGGGGCGCAGGGACCCAGTACTTC
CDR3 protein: CASSPGGAGTQYF

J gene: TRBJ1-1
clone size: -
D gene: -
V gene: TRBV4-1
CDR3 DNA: TGCGCCAGCAGCCAGGGGGCAGGGCCGGGAACTGAAGCTTTCTTT
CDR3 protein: CASSQGAGPGTEAFF

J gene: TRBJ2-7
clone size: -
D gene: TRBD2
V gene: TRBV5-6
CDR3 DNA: TGTGCCAGCAGCGCCCTAGGGGCGGGAGTGCCCTACGAGCAGTACTTC
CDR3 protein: CASSALGAGVPYEQYF

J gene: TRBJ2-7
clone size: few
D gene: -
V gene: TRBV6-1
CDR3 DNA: TGTGCCAGCAGTGCACCAGGGTCCTACGAGCAGTACTTC
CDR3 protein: CASSAPGSYEQYF

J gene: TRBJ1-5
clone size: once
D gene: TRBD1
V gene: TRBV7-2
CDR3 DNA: TGTGCCAGCTCCGCAGGGGGCTTGAGCAATCAGCCCCAGCATTTT
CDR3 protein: CASSAGGLSNQPQHF

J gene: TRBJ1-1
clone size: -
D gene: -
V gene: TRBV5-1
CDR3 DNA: TGCGCCAGCAGCCGGGAGGGGGGGCAAATGAACACTGAAGCTTTCTTT
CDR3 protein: CASSREGGQMNTEAFF

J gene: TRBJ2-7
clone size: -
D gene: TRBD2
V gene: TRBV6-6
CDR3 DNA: TGTGCCAGCAGAGGGACTAGCGGGACCGAGCAGTACTTC
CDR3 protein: CASRGTSGTEQYF

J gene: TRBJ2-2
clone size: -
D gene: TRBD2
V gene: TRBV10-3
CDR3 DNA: TGTGCCATCACTCCGACTAGCGGTGCCACCGGGGAGCTGTTTTTT
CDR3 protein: CAITPTSGATGELFF

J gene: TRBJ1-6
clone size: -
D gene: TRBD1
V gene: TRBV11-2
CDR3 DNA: TGTGCCAGCAGCGCCAGACAGGGGTTTTCACCCCTCCACTTT
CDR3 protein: CASSARQGFSPLHF

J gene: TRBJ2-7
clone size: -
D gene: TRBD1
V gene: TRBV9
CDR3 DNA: TGTGCCAGCAGCGCCGGGGGGGGACAGGGGATCTACGAGCAGTACTTC
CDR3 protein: CASSAGGGQGIYEQYF

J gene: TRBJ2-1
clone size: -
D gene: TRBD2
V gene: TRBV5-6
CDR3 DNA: TGTGCCAGCAGCTTCCGTAGCGGGGTTCTTAGCTCCTACAATGAGCAGTTCTTC
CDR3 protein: CASSFRSGVLSSYNEQFF

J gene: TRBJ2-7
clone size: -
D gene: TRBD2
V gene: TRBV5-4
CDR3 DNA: TGTGCCAGCAGCTTGGGCGGGGGGTTTTACGAGCAGTACTTC
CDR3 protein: CASSLGGGFYEQYF

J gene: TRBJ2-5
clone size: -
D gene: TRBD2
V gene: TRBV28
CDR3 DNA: TGTGCCAGCAGTCTCCTCCTAGCGGGAGTACCCCAAGAGACCCAGTACTTC
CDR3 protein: CASSLLLAGVPQETQYF

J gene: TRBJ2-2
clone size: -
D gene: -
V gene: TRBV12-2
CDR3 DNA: TGTGCAAGTCGCGAATTGAGGAGGGGGCCCACCGGGGAGCTGTTTTTT
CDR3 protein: CASRELRRGPTGELFF

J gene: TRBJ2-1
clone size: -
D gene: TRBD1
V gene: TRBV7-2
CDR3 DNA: TGTGCCAGCAGCTTAGCGCCGGGACAGCCAGACAATGAGCAGTTCTTC
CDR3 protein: CASSLAPGQPDNEQFF

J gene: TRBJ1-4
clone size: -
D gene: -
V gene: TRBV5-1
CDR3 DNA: TGCGCCAGCAGCTTGGACAGGGTCGGGGAAAAACTGTTTTTT
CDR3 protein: CASSLDRVGEKLFF

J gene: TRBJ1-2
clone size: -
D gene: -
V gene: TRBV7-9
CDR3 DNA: TGTGCCAGCAGCTTGGGGATATCGGGGGAGTATGGCTACACCTTC
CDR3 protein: CASSLGISGEYGYTF

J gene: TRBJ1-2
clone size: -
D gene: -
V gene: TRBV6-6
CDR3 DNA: TGTGCCAGCGACAGGAAAAACTATGGCTACACCTTC
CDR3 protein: CASDRKNYGYTF

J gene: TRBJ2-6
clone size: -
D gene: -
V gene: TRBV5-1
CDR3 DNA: TGCGCCAGCAGCTCTTTAGCGGCCCCTGGGGCCAACGTCCTGACTTTC
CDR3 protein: CASSSLAAPGANVLTF

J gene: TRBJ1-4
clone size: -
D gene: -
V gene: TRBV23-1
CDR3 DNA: TGCGCCAGCAGTATCGGGGTAGTGCGGTCGAGGAAAATCTTT
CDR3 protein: CASSIGVVRSRKIF

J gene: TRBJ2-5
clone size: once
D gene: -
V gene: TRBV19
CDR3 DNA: TGTGCCAGTAGTATCGGATGGCGGGTTGGAGAGACCCAGTACTTC
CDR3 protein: CASSIGWRVGETQYF

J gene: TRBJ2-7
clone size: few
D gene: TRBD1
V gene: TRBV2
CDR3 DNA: TGTGCCAGCCTCAGGAAGGGGGCGAGAGAGCAGTACTTC
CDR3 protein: CASLRKGAREQYF

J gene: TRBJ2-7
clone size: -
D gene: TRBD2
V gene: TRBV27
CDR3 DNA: TGTGCCAGCACGCCTAGCGGGAGAGGAATCTACGAGCAGTACTTC
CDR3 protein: CASTPSGRGIYEQYF

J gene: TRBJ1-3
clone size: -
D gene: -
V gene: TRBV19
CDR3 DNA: TGTGCCAGTAGTTCCTGGACGGGGAATCTGGGAAACACCATATATTTT
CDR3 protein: CASSSWTGNLGNTIYF

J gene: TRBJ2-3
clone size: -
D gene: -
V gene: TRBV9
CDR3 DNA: TGTGCCAGCAGCGGATTAGTAGATACGCAGTATTTT
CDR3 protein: CASSGLVDTQYF

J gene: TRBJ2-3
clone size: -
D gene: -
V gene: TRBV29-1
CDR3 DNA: TGCAGCGTTCCAACAGGTTCTAGCACAGATACGCAGTATTTT
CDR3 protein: CSVPTGSSTDTQYF

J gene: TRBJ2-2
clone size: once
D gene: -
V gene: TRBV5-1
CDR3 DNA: TGCGCCAGCAGCTTGGTTGCGTCGAACACCGGGGAGCTGTTTTTT
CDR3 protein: CASSLVASNTGELFF

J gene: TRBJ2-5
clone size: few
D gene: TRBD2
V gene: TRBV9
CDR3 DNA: TGTGCCAGCAGCGTAGGTAGCGGGAGCGAGACCCAGTACTTC
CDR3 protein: CASSVGSGSETQYF

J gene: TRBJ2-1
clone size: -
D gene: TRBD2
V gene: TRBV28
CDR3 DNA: TGTGCCAGCAGTTTCGCGGGAGTGGGGAATGAGCAGTTCTTC
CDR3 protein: CASSFAGVGNEQFF

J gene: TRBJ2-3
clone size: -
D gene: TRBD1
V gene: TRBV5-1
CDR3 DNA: TGCGCCAGCAGCTTGGATGGGACAGCCACAGATACGCAGTATTTT
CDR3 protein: CASSLDGTATDTQYF

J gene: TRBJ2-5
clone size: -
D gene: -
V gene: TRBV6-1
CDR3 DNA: TGTGCCAGCAGTGAAGGTCAGGTCCAAGAGACCCAGTACTTC
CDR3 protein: CASSEGQVQETQYF

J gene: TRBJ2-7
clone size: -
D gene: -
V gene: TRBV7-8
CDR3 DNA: TGTGCCAGCAGCCCCTACAGAGACTACGAGCAGTACTTC
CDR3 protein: CASSPYRDYEQYF

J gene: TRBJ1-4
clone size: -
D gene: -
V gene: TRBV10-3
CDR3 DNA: TGTGCCATCAGCGAAACCACAGGGCTAGGTGAAAAACTGTTTTTT
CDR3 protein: CAISETTGLGEKLFF

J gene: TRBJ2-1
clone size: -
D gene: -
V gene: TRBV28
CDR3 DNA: TGTGCCAGCAGTTTAGTGGGAGTAGACAATGAGCAGTTCTTC
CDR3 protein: CASSLVGVDNEQFF

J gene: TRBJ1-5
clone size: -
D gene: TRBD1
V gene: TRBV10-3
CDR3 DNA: TGTGCCATCAGTCCGACAGGGGTCAATCAGCCCCAGCATTTT
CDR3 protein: CAISPTGVNQPQHF

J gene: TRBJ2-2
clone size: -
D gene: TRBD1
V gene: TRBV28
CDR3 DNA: TGTGCCAGCATTAGGGACAGGAACACCGGGGAGCTGTTTTTT
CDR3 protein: CASIRDRNTGELFF

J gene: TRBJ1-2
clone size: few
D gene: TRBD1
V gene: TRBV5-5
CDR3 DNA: TGTGCCAGCAGCTTGGCTCAACTGGGACAGCTATATGGCTACACCTTC
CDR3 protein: CASSLAQLGQLYGYTF

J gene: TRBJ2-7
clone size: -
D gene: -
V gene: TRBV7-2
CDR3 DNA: TGTGCCAGCAGCCGGCAGAAGGGGGACTACGAGCAGTACTTC
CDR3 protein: CASSRQKGDYEQYF

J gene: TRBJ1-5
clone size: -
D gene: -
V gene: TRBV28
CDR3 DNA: TGTGCCAGCAGTTTACCGGGACTAAATCAGCCCCAGCATTTT
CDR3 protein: CASSLPGLNQPQHF

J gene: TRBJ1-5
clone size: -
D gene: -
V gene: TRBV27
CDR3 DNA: TGTGCCAGCAGTTTTCGCAGGGCAAATCAGCCCCAGCATTTT
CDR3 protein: CASSFRRANQPQHF

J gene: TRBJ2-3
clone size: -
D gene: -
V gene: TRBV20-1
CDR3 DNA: TGCAGTGCTAGAGCGGAGGTGGCGCAGTATTTT
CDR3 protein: CSARAEVAQYF

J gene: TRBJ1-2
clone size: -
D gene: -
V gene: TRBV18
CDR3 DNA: TGTGCCAGCTCACCGGGGGGGCGCTATGGCTACACCTTC
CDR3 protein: CASSPGGRYGYTF

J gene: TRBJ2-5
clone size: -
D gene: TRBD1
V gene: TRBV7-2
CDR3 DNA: TGTGCCAGCAGCTTAGAACAGGGGGAGACCCAGTACTTC
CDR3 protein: CASSLEQGETQYF

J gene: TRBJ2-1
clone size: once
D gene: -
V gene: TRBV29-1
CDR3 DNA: TGCAGCGTTGAGATCTTCGGGAGTCAGGGCAATGAGCAGTTCTTC
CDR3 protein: CSVEIFGSQGNEQFF

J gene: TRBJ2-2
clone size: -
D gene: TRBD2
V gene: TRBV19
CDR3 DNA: TGTGCCAGTAGTATAGGGACTAGCGTCACGAACACCGGGGAGCTGTTTTTT
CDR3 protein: CASSIGTSVTNTGELFF

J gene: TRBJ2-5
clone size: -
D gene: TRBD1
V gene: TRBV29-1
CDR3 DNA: TGCAGCGTGGGGGACAGGATGCAAGAGACCCAGTACTTC
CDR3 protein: CSVGDRMQETQYF

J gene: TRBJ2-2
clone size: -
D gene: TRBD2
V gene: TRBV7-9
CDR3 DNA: TGTGCCAGCAGCCCCCTTCGCGGGGGGGCCTCCGGGGAGCTGTTTTTT
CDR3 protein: CASSPLRGGASGELFF

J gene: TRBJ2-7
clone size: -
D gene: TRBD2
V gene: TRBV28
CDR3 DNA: TGTGCCAGCAGTTTCTTCGACTTAGCGGGAGGGCCGGGGGAGCAGTACTTC
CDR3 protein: CASSFFDLAGGPGEQYF

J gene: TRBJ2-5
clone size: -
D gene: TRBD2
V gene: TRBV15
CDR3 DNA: TGTGCCACCAGCTTAAGCGGGGTAGAGACCCAGTACTTC
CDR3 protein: CATSLSGVETQYF